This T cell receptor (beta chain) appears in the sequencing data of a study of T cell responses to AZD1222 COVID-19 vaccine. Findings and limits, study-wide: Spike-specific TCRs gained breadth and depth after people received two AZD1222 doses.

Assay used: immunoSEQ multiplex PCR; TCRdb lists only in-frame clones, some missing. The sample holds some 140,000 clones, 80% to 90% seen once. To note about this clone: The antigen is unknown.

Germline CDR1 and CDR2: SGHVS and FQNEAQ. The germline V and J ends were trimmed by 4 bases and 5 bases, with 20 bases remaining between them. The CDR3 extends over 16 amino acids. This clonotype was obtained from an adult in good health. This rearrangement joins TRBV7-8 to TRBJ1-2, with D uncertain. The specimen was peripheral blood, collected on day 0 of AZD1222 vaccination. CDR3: CASSSDGQQNHYGYTF. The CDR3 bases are TGTGCCAGCAGCTCAGACGGGCAGCAGAACCATTATGGCTACACCTTC.